This T cell receptor beta chain was sequenced for a study of shared clonotypes between healthy human individuals. Looked up from germline, CDR1 is MDHEN and CDR2 is SYDVKM. The trim removed 4 bases at V and 4 bases at J, leaving 8 bases unmatched. The CDR3 has 15 amino acids. Original data processing: In the immunoSEQ data, sequences were junction-only and lacked quality scores, so filtering differed. The method was immunoSEQ multiplex PCR; TCRdb's version includes in-frame clones alone and lacks a portion of them. V, J and clone size derive from that table, while D and trimming were established from the DNA sequence. The repertoire holds 2 million to 2.5 million clones, with approximately 93% as singletons. Findings and limits, study-wide: Memory subsets had estimated richness that was generally smaller than that of naive subsets.

As to this clone: The antigen is undetermined. Additional DNA sequences in this sample encode the identical CDR3.

The source is a man aged 18 to 29 in good health. Some clones in this sample may be carry-over from other donors' samples. V usage is TRBV28 and J usage is TRBJ2-3; 7 bases map to TRBD2. Sequenced: naive CD4+ T cells from PBMCs. Specified subset: CD45RA+ positively selected. The CDR3 DNA is TGTGCCAGCAGTTCATCCGGGGCGGGGGCAGATACGCAGTATTTT. Translated, it gives CASSSSGAGADTQYF.